The following is a T cell receptor beta chain sequence with its context. TCRdb's copy holds only in-frame clones and misses some; the assay was immunoSEQ multiplex PCR. The sample carries about 70,000 clones, roughly 86% recorded once. The germline V gene has CDR1 LGHNA and CDR2 YSLEER. V lost 5 bases to trimming and J lost 7 bases; unmatched junction nucleotides: 12. The CDR3 runs 15 residues. The sample originates from a study of OX40 agonist ivuxolimab in advanced cancers. Study information: Eligibility admitted prior anti-PD-1, anti-PD-L1 or anti-CTLA-4 therapy; about 42% had some.

This clonotype was sampled from an adult with an advanced solid tumor such as melanoma, head and neck, liver or kidney cancer. The rearrangement links TRBV4-3 to TRBJ2-7, with 9 bases that match TRBD1. The input for sequencing was CD4+ or CD8+ T cells sorted from blood, taken in a trial of the OX40 agonist ivuxolimab. This chain's CDR3 is CASSSDPGQGREQYF. The CDR3 nucleotides are TGCGCCAGCAGCTCCGACCCGGGACAGGGTCGTGAGCAGTACTTC.